What follows are 20 T cell receptor beta chains derived from one specimen sequenced in a study of Graves' ophthalmopathy and Graves' hyperthyroidism. Transcripts of RNA were the source for amplifying TCR beta CDR3 regions. First-round RT-PCR used HTBI primers; second-round multiplex PCR followed. Using its own MiXCR run on the multiplex PCR reads, TCRdb lists one record per CDR3 protein. The table has about 200,000 distinct CDR3 sequences, around 28% seen once. Sample: peripheral blood. All receptors derive from a man in his forties or fifties with Graves' ophthalmopathy.

The chain combines TRBV12-3 or TRBV12-4 with TRBJ1-1; D is undetermined. With 5 bases removed from V and 0 bases from J, the gap between germline ends came to 10 bases. The CDR3 totals 14 residues. CDR3 loop: CASSPAFLNTEAFF. The CDR3 nucleotides read TGTGCCAGCAGTCCCGCCTTCCTGAACACTGAAGCTTTCTTT.

This rearrangement joins TRBV6-1 to TRBJ1-5, with a tentative D call TRBD1 (5 bases). The V gene lost 8 bases and the J gene lost 3 bases, with 11 bases spanning the gap. Germline CDR1 reads MNHNS; CDR2 reads SASEGT. There are 13 residues in the CDR3. For the CDR3, the DNA is TGTGCCAGCGCCGGGGGGAACAATCAGCCCCAGCATTTT. This encodes CASAGGNNQPQHF.

The chain uses TRBV7-2 and TRBJ1-2; unclear D gene. The V end was cut by 5 bases, the J end by 0 bases, with 13 bases between. Germline V gives CDR1 SGHTA, CDR2 FQGNSA. The CDR3 contains 15 residues. The CDR3 reads CASSRGSGANYGYTF. In DNA form, the CDR3 reads TGTGCCAGCAGCCGAGGCTCAGGCGCTAACTATGGCTACACCTTC.

This clonotype was seen repeatedly, ten times or more. The chain uses TRBV7-6 and TRBJ2-7, with 12 bases identical to TRBD2. V was clipped by 4 bases and J by 5 bases; unmatched bases: 6. Germline values: CDR1 SGHVS, CDR2 FNYEAQ. This CDR3 comprises 15 residues. The CDR3 here is CASSYGTSGSDEQYF. DNA of the CDR3: TGTGCCAGCAGCTATGGGACTAGCGGGTCCGACGAGCAGTACTTC.

This clonotype occurred a few times. This sequence joins TRBV6-5 and TRBJ1-1; D unresolved. This CDR3 has 15 residues. The ends were cut back, 2 bases at V and 4 bases at J, with 14 bases in the middle. In germline, CDR1 is MNHEY, CDR2 SVGAGI. The CDR3 region is CASSYGYGPGTEAFF. For the CDR3, the DNA is TGTGCCAGCAGTTACGGATACGGGCCCGGCACTGAAGCTTTCTTT.

This clonotype has a count of ten or more. The rearrangement joins TRBV5-1 to TRBJ2-2; D gene unclear. The V end lost 5 bases, the J end lost 2 bases, and 13 bases lay between the germline ends. CDR1 is SGHRS, CDR2 YFSETQ, per germline. The CDR3 covers 15 residues. The CDR3 nucleotides are TGCGCCAGCAGAAGGGCCCTGGATAACACCGGGGAGCTGTTTTTT. Protein sequence: CASRRALDNTGELFF.

The rearrangement links TRBV27 to TRBJ2-7, with D tentatively TRBD2 (6 bases). This CDR3 is 14 amino acids long. V was shortened by 3 bases and J by 1 base, with 10 bases between the two germline ends. CDR1 is MNHEY, CDR2 SMNVEV, per germline (reference sequence). This CDR3 is CASSFLAESYEQYF. CDR3 nucleotides: TGTGCCAGCAGTTTCTTAGCGGAATCCTACGAGCAGTACTTC.

This clonotype was counted ten times or more. This chain links TRBV7-8 with TRBJ2-2, with a tentative D call TRBD1 (6 bases). Germline V gives CDR1 SGHVS, CDR2 FQNEAQ. The CDR3 sequence is 10 residues long. V lost 7 bases to trimming and J lost 11 bases, with 8 bases between them. The CDR3 nucleotides are TGTGCCAGCATGGGGGCCGAGCTGTTTTTT. This translates into CASMGAELFF. Using reference TRBV7-8 and TRBJ2-2 for the parts outside the CDR3, the full variable domain is GAGVSQSPRYKVAKRGQDVALRCDPISGHVSLFWYQQALGQGPEFLTYFQNEAQLDKSGLPSDRFFAERPEGSVSTLKIQRTQQEDSAVYLCASMGAELFFGEGSRLTVL.

In this sample, this clonotype turned up many times. The genes are TRBV6-5 and TRBJ2-2; 7 bases are shared with TRBD2. The V gene's germline CDR1 is MNHEY and CDR2 SVGAGI. V lost 1 base and J lost 3; bases outside the gene matches: 5. This CDR3 contains 16 residues. CDR3 in DNA: TGTGCCAGCAGTTACTTCGCGGGAGAGGACACCGGGGAGCTGTTTTTT. Its translation is CASSYFAGEDTGELFF.

The chain joins TRBV28 to TRBJ2-7, with TRBD1 identical over 9 bases. Germline-derived CDR1 and CDR2 are MDHEN and SYDVKM. V was pared by 7 bases and J by 5 bases, with 12 bases of the junction left unmatched. The CDR3 consists of 15 residues. The CDR3 region is CASTVAGQGIDEQYF. In DNA form, the CDR3 reads TGTGCCAGCACCGTCGCAGGACAGGGGATCGACGAGCAGTACTTC.

This clonotype showed up just once. V is TRBV6-5 and J is TRBJ2-2; TRBD2 agrees at 8 bases. V dropped 0 bases and J dropped 5; count of bases not matched to a gene: 5. CDR3 length: 16 amino acids. In germline, CDR1 is MNHEY, CDR2 SVGAGI. CDR3 amino acids: CASSYSPAGETGELFF. CDR3 in DNA: TGTGCCAGCAGTTACTCCCCAGCGGGAGAAACCGGGGAGCTGTTTTTT.

This clonotype appeared once. The rearrangement uses TRBV7-2 and TRBJ1-1; 7 bases fit TRBD1. Trimming at V came to 0 bases and at J to 7 bases, leaving 8 bases not matched to a gene. Per the germline V gene, CDR1 is SGHTA and CDR2 is FQGNSA. The CDR3 consists of 15 residues. The CDR3 nucleotides are TGTGCCAGCAGCTTAGCGCCCGGGACAGTTCTTGAAGCTTTCTTT. Translating gives CASSLAPGTVLEAFF.

In this sample, this clonotype turned up many times. J is TRBJ1-5 and V is TRBV19; 8 nucleotides agree with TRBD1. CDR3 length: 15 amino acids. The junction had 5 bases not matched to a gene; V was cut back by 7 bases and J by 0 bases. Germline V gene lookup returns CDR1 LNHDA and CDR2 SQIVND (reference sequence). CDR3 DNA sequence: TGTGCCAGTAATACACAGGGGGATAGCAATCAGCCCCAGCATTTT. It is translated as CASNTQGDSNQPQHF. The full variable domain, in which reference TRBV19 and TRBJ1-5 provide the parts outside the CDR3, is DGGITQSPKYLFRKEGQNVTLSCEQNLNHDAMYWYRQDPGQGLRLIYYSQIVNDFQKGDIAEGYSVSREKKESFPLTVTSAQKNPTAFYLCASNTQGDSNQPQHFGDGTRLSIL.

This clonotype was seen many times. The V call is TRBV27, the J call TRBJ2-5; 8 positions agree with TRBD1. CDR3 length: 14 residues. Trimming at V came to 6 bases and at J to 2 bases, leaving 5 bases not matched to a gene. Germline assignment: CDR1 MNHEY and CDR2 SMNVEV (reference sequence). The CDR3 coding sequence is TGTGCCAGCAGAAGCTGGACAGGGCAAGAGACCCAGTACTTC. Its translation: CASRSWTGQETQYF.

The V and J genes are TRBV6-1 and TRBJ2-7, with D perhaps being TRBD1 or TRBD2 (6 bases each). Germline lookup yields CDR1 MNHNS and CDR2 SASEGT. CDR3 length: 13 amino acids. V was clipped by 4 bases and J by 3 bases, with 10 bases between them. In nucleotides, the CDR3 is TGTGCCAGCAGTGGCGGAGGGGGCTACGAGCAGTACGTC. Translation: CASSGGGGYEQYV.

The sample holds many counts of this clonotype. This chain connects TRBV29-1 to TRBJ2-7; 7 bases are a match to TRBD2. The V gene's germline CDR1 is SQVTM and CDR2 ANQGSEA. V trimming: 4 bases; J trimming: 4 bases; junction bases outside the gene matches: 13. The CDR3 covers 15 residues. The CDR3 loop is CSVVGSGEGNYEQYF. The CDR3 region has the DNA TGCAGCGTTGTGGGCAGCGGGGAGGGTAATTACGAGCAGTACTTC.

This clonotype was counted many times. The chain uses TRBV12-5 and TRBJ1-1, with D possibly matching TRBD1 (5 bases). V shed 8 bases and J shed 6 bases, with 22 bases lying between them. This CDR3 has 15 residues. CDR1 is LGHNT and CDR2 is FRNRAP in the germline V gene. The CDR3 coding sequence is TGTGCTAGTTCGTCCCCCACAGGAATTGGCGCTGAAGCTTTCTTT. It specifies CASSSPTGIGAEAFF.

This clonotype was counted ten times or more. V and J are TRBV3-1 and TRBJ2-1, with 12 positions matching TRBD2. Germline V gene sequence: CDR1 LGHDT, CDR2 YNNKEL (reference sequence). The CDR3 has 17 amino acids. V shed 5 bases, J shed 4 bases, and the junction held 9 bases outside the gene matches. The CDR3 region has the DNA TGTGCCAGCAGCTTCGGTCTAGCGGGAGGGAGATACAATGAGCAGTTCTTC. Translated, it gives CASSFGLAGGRYNEQFF.

In the case of this clonotype: Mismatch with germline at one junction end may stem from a read error. The rearrangement links TRBV6-2 or TRBV6-3 to TRBJ1-2; perhaps TRBD1 as D (5 bases). Germline lookup yields CDR1 MNHEY and CDR2 SVGEGT. The CDR3 is 13 amino acids. CDR3 nucleotides: TGTGCCAACAGTTACTCGGCCGGGGGAGGCTACACCTTC. This gives the protein CANSYSAGGGYTF.

This clonotype was counted ten times or more. The V and J genes are TRBV7-8 and TRBJ2-7, with D tentatively TRBD2 (5 bases). There are 13 residues in the CDR3. V dropped 2 bases and J dropped 7 bases, with 12 bases sitting between them. CDR1 and CDR2 (germline): SGHVS, FQNEAQ. The DNA of the CDR3 is TGTGCCAGCAGCTTACCACCCGGGGTTGAGCAGTACTTC. Residues: CASSLPPGVEQYF.